These 28 T cell receptor beta chains came from one sample sequenced in a study of CD8 T cells in ankylosing spondylitis. Study-level points and caveats: What seemed typical of ankylosing spondylitis blood was a TCR beta motif built from several highly homologous variants.

A single record per CDR3 protein comes from TCRdb applying MiXCR to the 5' RACE reads. The sample shows around 490,000 distinct CDR3 sequences, approximately 5.3% of them seen only once. These receptors' targets are unknown. The sequenced material came from blood, either unsorted or a sorted T cell fraction (not recorded which). The receptor set was obtained from a male donor with ankylosing spondylitis.

The table lists this clonotype with many counts. V is TRBV5-5 and J is TRBJ1-4; D is undetermined. V dropped 4 bases and J dropped 0 bases, with 19 bases sitting between them. The germline gives CDR1 SGHKS, CDR2 YYEKEE (reference sequence). The CDR3 length is 18 residues. The chain's CDR3 is CASSLQPRHLSTNEKLFF. In nucleotides, the CDR3 is TGTGCCAGCAGCCTTCAACCGAGGCACTTATCAACTAATGAAAAACTGTTTTTT.

At least ten counts were recorded for this clonotype. The chain uses TRBV25-1 and TRBJ2-7; D possibly matches TRBD1 or TRBD2 (5 bases each). The CDR3 has 15 amino acids. Germline V CDR1 and CDR2: MGHDK, SYGVNS. Trimming shortened V by 4 bases and J by 0 bases, and 13 bases separated the two germline ends. For the CDR3, the DNA is TGTGCCAGCAGTGGGGGACGAGGGATCTCCTACGAGCAGTACTTC. Its protein product is CASSGGRGISYEQYF.

This clonotype occurred a few times. This sequence joins TRBV27 and TRBJ2-7; no reliable D call. V gave up 1 base and J gave up 5 bases, with 21 bases separating them. Germline CDR1 is MNHEY and CDR2 is SMNVEV (reference sequence). This CDR3 has 17 amino acids. CDR3 nucleotides: TGTGCCAGCAGTTTATACCCCAGGATCCTTGGGTCTGACGAGCAGTACTTC. It specifies CASSLYPRILGSDEQYF.

This clonotype was recorded many times. V is TRBV5-1 and J is TRBJ1-1; D is unclear. V was trimmed by 0 bases and J by 1 base, leaving 4 bases between them. The CDR3 contains 13 residues. Germline V CDR1 and CDR2: SGHRS, YFSETQ. CDR3 nucleotides: TGCGCCAGCAGCTTGGAAAAGAACACTGAAGCTTTCTTT. Protein product: CASSLEKNTEAFF.

This clonotype showed up many times. The rearrangement links TRBV21-1 to TRBJ1-2; TRBD1 was called by the table and not checked on the DNA. TRBV21-1 is assigned pseudogene status. The CDR3 spans 17 residues. The CDR3 loop reads CASSKGATGGAGYGYTF. Here the CDR3 DNA reads TGTGCCAGCAGCAAAGGGGCGACAGGGGGCGCAGGCTATGGCTACACCTTC.

The table lists this clonotype with many counts. The chain couples TRBV29-1 to TRBJ2-7; D may be TRBD1 (6 bases). Trimming shortened V by 0 bases and J by 3 bases, and 12 bases separated the two germline ends. The CDR3 length is 14 residues. The germline V gene has CDR1 SQVTM and CDR2 ANQGSEA. CDR3 nucleotides: TGCAGCGTTGAAGATCACGGCAGGGGCTACGAGCAGTACTTC. This codes for CSVEDHGRGYEQYF.

With respect to this clonotype: This sequence may be a read error, since a much larger clone differs from it by one base. This chain connects TRBV6-1 to TRBJ1-4; 7 bases align to TRBD1. V was pared by 2 bases and J by 3 bases, with 3 bases of the junction left unmatched. The CDR3 is 15 residues long. Germline V CDR1 and CDR2: MNHNS, SASEGT. CDR3 region: CASSERGQANEKLFF. In DNA form, the CDR3 reads TGTGCCAGCAGTGAACGTGGACAGGCTAATGAAAAACTGTTTTTT.

This clonotype appeared many times. The chain uses TRBV5-1 and TRBJ2-1, with 9 bases fitting TRBD2. Germline-derived CDR1 and CDR2 are SGHRS and YFSETQ. The trim removed 4 bases at V and 6 bases at J, leaving 11 bases unmatched. This CDR3 contains 16 residues. CDR3 in amino acids: CASSTAGLAGFNEQFF. The CDR3 coding sequence is TGCGCCAGCAGCACGGCGGGGCTAGCGGGATTCAATGAGCAGTTCTTC.

The J gene is TRBJ2-3, the V gene TRBV4-2; 12 bases align to TRBD2. This CDR3 comprises 16 residues. Germline CDR1 LGHNA, CDR2 YNFKEQ. The V and J ends lost 4 bases and 6 bases, in that order; junction bases with no gene match: 8. In DNA form, the CDR3 reads TGTGCCAGCAGCCCCTCGACTAGCGGGGGTAGTGATACGCAGTATTTT. Its translation: CASSPSTSGGSDTQYF.

In its sample, this clonotype was seen many times. The CDR3 loop reads CSVEGTGYNEQFF. Here the CDR3 DNA reads TGCAGCGTTGAGGGGACAGGGTACAATGAGCAGTTCTTC. The J gene is TRBJ2-1, the V gene TRBV29-1; 9 nucleotides align to TRBD1. Germline V gene sequence: CDR1 SQVTM, CDR2 ANQGSEA. The CDR3 sequence is 13 residues long. J was trimmed by 4 bases and V by 3 bases; bases with no gene match: 1.

Note on this clonotype: This may come from a read error, since a much larger clone is one base off. The chain links TRBV20-1 to TRBJ2-1; 15 bases are shared with TRBD2. Germline CDR1 and CDR2: DFQATT and SNEGSKA (reference sequence). The CDR3 is made up of 15 amino acids. The CDR3 loop is CNARGLAGGPVEQFF. The CDR3 DNA follows: TGCAATGCTCGAGGACTAGCGGGAGGGCCTGTGGAGCAGTTCTTC.

This clonotype was found many times. The chain employs TRBV7-9 and TRBJ2-3; TRBD2 might be the D (5 bases). Germline CDR1 reads SEHNR; CDR2 reads FQNEAQ (reference sequence). Trimming stripped 1 base from V and 4 bases from J, with 9 bases between. This CDR3 is 14 amino acids long. CDR3 nucleotides: TGTGCCAGCAGCTTAGTGCAAGCGGCAGATACGCAGTATTTT. This sequence encodes CASSLVQAADTQYF. The full variable domain, with the rest looked up from reference TRBV7-9 and TRBJ2-3, is DTGVSQNPRHKITKRGQNVTFRCDPISEHNRLYWYRQTLGQGPEFLTYFQNEAQLEKSRLLSDRFSAERPKGSFSTLEIQRTEQGDSAMYLCASSLVQAADTQYFGPGTRLTVL.

This clonotype has at least ten counts. This rearrangement joins TRBV20-1 to TRBJ1-3; 8 bases are shared with TRBD1. Germline CDR1 reads DFQATT; CDR2 reads SNEGSKA (reference sequence). The CDR3 is 13 amino acids. With 5 bases clipped from V and 4 bases from J, the junction kept 4 bases outside the gene matches. CDR3 in amino acids: CSARQGYGNTIYF. In DNA form, the CDR3 reads TGCAGTGCTCGACAGGGGTACGGAAACACCATATATTTT.

This clonotype turned up a few times. The chain couples TRBV11-2 to TRBJ2-3; possibly TRBD1 or TRBD2 for D (5 bases each). V shed 3 bases and J shed 1 base, with 14 bases lying between them. The CDR3 extends over 16 amino acids. Germline V gene sequence: CDR1 SGHAT, CDR2 FQNNGV. CDR3 coding DNA: TGTGCCAGCAGCTTCGGGACCCTCGATCGCACAGATACGCAGTATTTT. It codes for CASSFGTLDRTDTQYF.

At least ten counts were recorded for this clonotype. This chain connects TRBV5-1 to TRBJ2-1; 9 bases fit TRBD1. CDR1 and CDR2 from the germline V gene are SGHRS and YFSETQ. V lost 3 bases and J lost 6; bases outside the gene matches: 7. This CDR3 region has 15 residues. Here the CDR3 DNA reads TGCGCCAGCAGCTCGAGACAGGGGGGTAGCAATGAGCAGTTCTTC. It is translated as CASSSRQGGSNEQFF. Full variable domain (rest looked up from reference TRBV5-1 and TRBJ2-1): KAGVTQTPRYLIKTRGQQVTLSCSPISGHRSVSWYQQTPGQGLQFLFEYFSETQRNKGNFPGRFSGRQFSNSRSEMNVSTLELGDSALYLCASSSRQGGSNEQFFGPGTRLTVL.

This clonotype was observed many times. The gene calls are TRBV20-1 and TRBJ2-1; 10 nucleotides line up with TRBD2. The germline CDR1 and CDR2 sequences are DFQATT and SNEGSKA (reference sequence). V lost 0 bases, J lost 10 bases, and 9 bases stayed unmatched. The CDR3 consists of 15 residues. CDR3 protein: CSARDPLAGEGEQFF. The CDR3, as DNA: TGCAGTGCTAGAGATCCCCTAGCGGGAGAGGGGGAGCAGTTCTTC.

In this sample, this clonotype turned up many times. V gene TRBV12-3 or TRBV12-4 combines with J gene TRBJ1-1, with no clear D. The ends were cut back, 1 base at V and 3 bases at J, with 12 bases in the middle. This CDR3 comprises 15 residues. CDR3 amino acids: CASSLVLGSDTEAFF. The DNA for the CDR3 is TGTGCCAGCAGTTTAGTACTGGGGTCGGACACTGAAGCTTTCTTT.

In its sample, this clonotype was seen many times. The DNA of the CDR3 is TGTGCCACCAGCAGAGGGAAAGGATACGGCTACACCTTC. This gives the protein CATSRGKGYGYTF. This chain uses TRBV15 with TRBJ1-2, with D unclear. The V end lost 1 base, the J end lost 8 bases, and 11 bases lay between the germline ends. This CDR3 has 13 amino acids. Looked up from germline, CDR1 is LNHNV and CDR2 is YYDKDF (reference sequence). Using reference TRBV15 and TRBJ1-2 for the parts outside the CDR3, the full variable domain is DAMVIQNPRYQVTQFGKPVTLSCSQTLNHNVMYWYQQKSSQAPKLLFHYYDKDFNNEADTPDNFQSRRPNTSFCFLDIRSPGLGDTAMYLCATSRGKGYGYTFGSGTRLTVV.

V is TRBV6-2 or TRBV6-3 and J is TRBJ1-2, with TRBD1 matching over 7 bases. The CDR3 extends over 15 amino acids. Germline V gene sequence: CDR1 MNHEY, CDR2 SVGEGT. V lost 5 bases, J lost 2 bases, and 8 bases stayed unmatched. The CDR3 here is CASSIHRDRNYGYTF. In DNA form, the CDR3 reads TGTGCCAGCAGTATCCACCGGGACAGAAACTATGGCTACACCTTC.

This clonotype was observed many times. The chain carries TRBV24-1 and TRBJ1-1, with D possibly TRBD1 on 5 matching bases. In germline, CDR1 is KGHDR, CDR2 SFDVKD. Between the trimmed V and J ends, which lost 6 bases and 0 bases, there was a span of 10 bases. The CDR3 spans 14 residues. The CDR3, as DNA: TGTGCCACCAGTCAAACAGGAATGAACACTGAAGCTTTCTTT. This translates into CATSQTGMNTEAFF.

This clonotype was counted a few times. V usage is TRBV10-2 and J usage is TRBJ2-7; 9 bases align to TRBD2. The CDR3 spans 14 residues. J lost 3 bases, V lost 3 bases, and 3 bases had no gene match. The germline V gene encodes CDR1 WSHSY and CDR2 SAAADI. The chain's CDR3 is CASSEGTSLYEQYF. The CDR3 nucleotides read TGCGCCAGCAGTGAAGGGACTAGCCTCTACGAGCAGTACTTC.

This clonotype occurred many times. This chain connects TRBV4-3 to TRBJ2-3; perhaps TRBD2 as D (6 bases). From germline, CDR1 is LGHNA and CDR2 YSLEER. The CDR3 has 14 amino acids. The ends were cut back, 4 bases at V and 5 bases at J, with 13 bases in the middle. The chain's CDR3 is CASSRRAGIDTQYF. The CDR3 DNA sequence: TGCGCCAGCAGCCGCCGGGCGGGAATAGATACGCAGTATTTT.

With respect to this clonotype: The junction shows a germline mismatch at one end, possibly a read error. J is TRBJ2-2 and V is TRBV3-1; D is possibly TRBD2 (5 bases). Germline V CDR1 and CDR2: LGHDT, YNNKEL (reference sequence). CDR3 length equals 15 residues. Here the CDR3 DNA reads TGTGCCACCAGCAAGGAGGTCGCGAACACCGGGGAGCTGTTTTTT. It translates to CATSKEVANTGELFF.

This clonotype was recorded at least ten times. The chain has TRBV4-3 and TRBJ2-1; 7 bases map to TRBD1. The germline V gene encodes CDR1 LGHNA and CDR2 YSLEER. With V trimmed by 10 bases and J by 2 bases, 14 bases remained unmatched. There are 16 residues in the CDR3. DNA of the CDR3: TGCGCCAAGGGGGCACTGGAGAGCGAGCCCTACAATGAGCAGTTCTTC. As protein: CAKGALESEPYNEQFF.

This clonotype was detected a few times. This chain uses TRBV5-5 with TRBJ2-7; perhaps D is TRBD1 or TRBD2 (5 bases each). Deletions cut 4 bases from V and 4 bases from J, with 18 bases between. This CDR3 is built from 15 residues. Germline CDR1 reads SGHKS; CDR2 reads YYEKEE (reference sequence). CDR3 nucleotides: TGTGCCAGCAGCCCCCCGGGGCTTCGGGTGTACGAGCAGTACTTC. Translation: CASSPPGLRVYEQYF.

This clonotype was recorded at least ten times. This sequence joins TRBV7-2 and TRBJ2-1; TRBD2 might be the D (6 bases). Germline CDR1 is SGHTA and CDR2 is FQGNSA. The CDR3 is 13 residues long. V shed 5 bases and J shed 8 bases, with 13 bases lying between them. The CDR3: CASSRRAGHEQFF. CDR3 DNA: TGTGCCAGCAGCCGCAGAGCGGGCCATGAGCAGTTCTTC.

This clonotype was detected many times. The V and J genes are TRBV28 and TRBJ2-7; a weak D match, TRBD1 (6 bases). CDR3 size: 14 residues. CDR1 is MDHEN, CDR2 SYDVKM, per germline. CDR3 sequence: CASSLWRTAPAFSV. The CDR3 DNA reads as TGTGCCAGCAGTTTATGGAGGACAGCTCCTGCCTTCTCGGTC.

This clonotype was seen repeatedly, ten times or more. The chain couples TRBV7-2 to TRBJ1-6, with 7 bases that match TRBD1. CDR1 and CDR2 from the germline V gene are SGHTA and FQGNSA. CDR3 length: 12 amino acids. V gave up 5 bases and J gave up 11 bases; unmatched junction bases: 3. This CDR3 reads CASSIQGPPLHF. In nucleotides, the CDR3 is TGTGCCAGCAGCATACAGGGGCCACCCCTCCACTTT.